This T cell receptor (beta chain) was found in a study of blood T cell repertoires in COVID-19. Assay: immunoSEQ multiplex PCR; the TCRdb copy retains only in-frame clones and omits some. Seen here are over 200,000 clones, just over 85% observed once, and the top ten hold roughly a sixth. The CDR3 spans 13 residues. CDR1 and CDR2 (germline): LNHDA, SQIVND (reference sequence). The trim removed 6 bases at V and 1 base at J, leaving 2 bases unmatched. Living in about 25 US areas, the participants were between about 18 and 100 years of age. Self-reported history from a screening survey and questionnaire set each donor's cohort.

This sequence joins TRBV19 and TRBJ1-1; 7 bases fit TRBD1. Sample: PBMCs or T cells enriched from blood (not recorded which). The clonotype was recovered from a man between 18 and 29 years old who had recovered from COVID-19. CDR3 sequence: CASRDRENTEAFF. CDR3 coding DNA: TGTGCCAGTAGAGACAGGGAGAACACTGAAGCTTTCTTT.